The 15 T cell receptor beta chains in this list originate from one sample, sequenced in a study of T cells of healthy individuals. TCRdb itself ran the 5' RACE reads through MiXCR, one entry per CDR3 protein. The table lists 65,000 to 95,000 distinct CDR3 sequences, more than 4.5% of them singletons. Receptors originate from a female donor in good health.

This clonotype was counted many times. The V gene is TRBV10-3, the J gene TRBJ1-5; no clear D gene. CDR1 ENHRY and CDR2 SYGVKD come from the germline V gene. CDR3 length: 16 amino acids. V was clipped by 0 bases and J by 2 bases, with 11 bases between them. The CDR3 region is CAISESGGSGNQPQHF. The CDR3 DNA sequence: TGTGCCATCAGTGAGTCCGGTGGGTCGGGCAATCAGCCCCAGCATTTT.

This clonotype was seen ten or more times. This chain uses TRBV18 with TRBJ2-7; 9 bases fit TRBD2. The CDR3 has 14 amino acids. With 0 bases clipped from V and 6 bases from J, the junction kept 3 bases outside the gene matches. Germline CDR1 and CDR2: KGHSH and LQKENI. The CDR3 DNA reads as TGTGCCAGCTCACCACCAGGGCGGGAGGGCGAGCAGTACTTC. It translates to CASSPPGREGEQYF.

This clonotype showed up many times. The gene calls are TRBV5-4 and TRBJ2-1, with TRBD2 as a possible D gene (5 bases). Trimming removed 4 bases from V and 7 bases from J, with 15 bases in between. The CDR3 sequence is 14 residues long. The germline V gene has CDR1 SGHNT and CDR2 YYREEE (reference sequence). CDR3 sequence (DNA): TGTGCCAGCAGCCTACTAGGCCCCCCTAATGAGCAGTTCTTC. It encodes CASSLLGPPNEQFF.

This clonotype showed up many times. V gene TRBV5-4 combines with J gene TRBJ1-1; a possible D gene is TRBD1 (5 bases). The CDR3 spans 15 residues. Germline CDR1 reads SGHNT; CDR2 reads YYREEE (reference sequence). Trimming took off 1 base at V and 6 bases at J, with 16 bases between the two ends. The CDR3 protein is CASSLLGRDLAEAFF. The CDR3 nucleotides are TGTGCCAGCAGCTTGTTGGGGCGGGATCTCGCTGAAGCTTTCTTT.

The chain couples TRBV6-5 to TRBJ1-2, with D perhaps TRBD1 (6 bases). The CDR3 runs 22 residues. CDR1 and CDR2 from the germline V gene are MNHEY and SVGAGI. V was pared by 2 bases and J by 0 bases, with 31 bases between. The CDR3 protein is CASSYHGGQRNLLLWTNYGYTF. For the CDR3, the DNA is TGTGCCAGCAGTTACCACGGTGGACAGAGGAACCTGCTACTCTGGACTAACTATGGCTACACCTTC.

This clonotype was seen more than once but under ten times. The chain is built from TRBV5-4 and TRBJ2-1; 13 bases align to TRBD2. The junction had 7 bases not matched to a gene; V was cut back by 4 bases and J by 0 bases. This CDR3 comprises 18 residues. In germline, CDR1 is SGHNT, CDR2 YYREEE (reference sequence). Here the CDR3 reads CASSAGLAGRSSYNEQFF. The CDR3 DNA is TGTGCCAGCAGCGCGGGACTAGCGGGACGGAGCTCCTACAATGAGCAGTTCTTC.

Only a few counts were recorded for this clonotype. This chain joins TRBV6-5 and TRBJ2-1; 9 bases map to TRBD2. Unmatched junction bases numbered 7, after V lost 0 bases and J lost 1 base. The CDR3 runs to 18 residues. Germline V CDR1 and CDR2: MNHEY, SVGAGI. The CDR3 spells CASSYSTTSGLSYNEQFF. DNA for the CDR3: TGTGCCAGCAGTTACTCGACTACTAGCGGGCTTTCCTACAATGAGCAGTTCTTC.

This clonotype has a count of ten or more. V usage is TRBV5-1 and J usage is TRBJ2-7, with D possibly called TRBD1 or TRBD2 (5 bases each). This CDR3 spans 14 amino acids. Per the germline V gene, CDR1 is SGHRS and CDR2 is YFSETQ. V gave up 8 bases and J gave up 1 base, with 16 bases separating them. The CDR3 loop is CASRPGTVSYEQYF. The CDR3 DNA reads TGCGCCAGTCGTCCCGGGACGGTATCCTACGAGCAGTACTTC.

The sample holds a few counts of this clonotype. The J gene is TRBJ2-7, the V gene TRBV19, with D possibly matching TRBD1 (5 bases). Trimming cost V 5 bases and J 5 bases, with 19 bases left between them. Germline V gene lookup returns CDR1 LNHDA and CDR2 SQIVND (reference sequence). The CDR3 is 15 residues long. DNA of the CDR3: TGTGCCAGTAGTCTTCGTGGGGCAAGAGAGAACGAGCAGTACTTC. Its translation: CASSLRGARENEQYF.

In its sample, this clonotype was seen many times. In DNA, the CDR3 is TGTGCCTGGAGTCGGGGAAACACCGGGGAGCTGTTTTTT. This translates into CAWSRGNTGELFF. This chain links TRBV30 with TRBJ2-2; possible D gene TRBD2, 5 bases. In germline, CDR1 is GTSNPN, CDR2 SVGIG (reference sequence). There are 13 residues in the CDR3. Trimming removed 2 bases at V and 2 bases at J, with 6 bases between.

The rearrangement links TRBV12-3 or TRBV12-4 to TRBJ1-4; D perhaps matches TRBD1 (6 bases). V was shortened by 4 bases and J by 7 bases, with 16 bases between the two germline ends. There are 15 residues in the CDR3. CDR3 coding DNA: TGTGCCAGCAGTTACGGGGGGGGGCGTGGTGAAAAACTGTTTTTT. It codes for CASSYGGGRGEKLFF.

Ten or more counts support this clonotype. The J gene is TRBJ2-2, the V gene TRBV7-9; D gene uncertain. CDR1 and CDR2 (germline): SEHNR, FQNEAQ (reference sequence). CDR3 length: 14 amino acids. Trimming stripped 0 bases from V and 2 bases from J, with 4 bases between. For the CDR3, the DNA is TGTGCCAGCAGCTTAGCGGGAAACACCGGGGAGCTGTTTTTT. Protein: CASSLAGNTGELFF.

The V and J genes are TRBV29-1 and TRBJ1-1; D call uncertain. Germline-derived CDR1 and CDR2 are SQVTM and ANQGSEA. V was clipped by 4 bases and J by 6 bases, with 15 bases between them. The length of the CDR3 is 13 residues. CDR3 bases: TGCAGCGTTGCAGACCCGGCTCCCCCTGAAGCTTTCTTT. Translated: CSVADPAPPEAFF.

Written as DNA, the CDR3 is TGTGCCAGCAGTTTAGAGGGACTAGATAGAGAGACCCAGTACTTC. Protein sequence: CASSLEGLDRETQYF. The chain carries TRBV12-3 or TRBV12-4 and TRBJ2-5; TRBD2 matches at 8 bases. Trimming at V came to 1 base and at J to 4 bases, leaving 5 bases not matched to a gene. This CDR3 is 15 amino acids long.

This clonotype was observed many times. The chain recombines TRBV28 with TRBJ1-5, with TRBD1 matching 9 bases. This CDR3 spans 16 amino acids. Germline CDR1 MDHEN, CDR2 SYDVKM. V lost 6 bases, J lost 7 bases, and 13 bases stayed unmatched. The CDR3 reads CASRPRTGGARQPQHF. CDR3 nucleotides: TGTGCCAGCAGACCCAGAACAGGGGGCGCGAGGCAGCCCCAGCATTTT.